This TCR beta chain was found in a study of radiation and T cells in renal cell carcinoma. Time point noted: blood 4 weeks post-SBRT, at nephrectomy. Regarding treatment: 15 Gy SBRT to primary tumor, nephrectomy 4 weeks later. Nephrectomy followed 15 Gy stereotactic body radiation by 4 weeks. Blood was sampled at baseline, 2 weeks and 4 weeks after SBRT. The table came from immunoSEQ multiplex PCR; TCRdb's copy has only in-frame clones and leaves some out. The sample lists around 170,000 clones; about nine tenths were seen once. The CDR3 runs 15 residues. Germline CDR1 is SGHKS and CDR2 is YYEKEE (reference sequence). V was shortened by 0 bases and J by 4 bases, with 10 bases between the two germline ends.

The receptor was isolated from a woman aged 45-59 years with renal cell carcinoma. The rearrangement joins TRBV5-5 to TRBJ1-4, with no clear D. This material consisted of blood, taken from a patient whose treatment included radiotherapy and nephrectomy. DNA for the CDR3: TGTGCCAGCAGCTTGGGGTTCGGGTTTAATGAAAAACTGTTTTTT. This codes for CASSLGFGFNEKLFF.